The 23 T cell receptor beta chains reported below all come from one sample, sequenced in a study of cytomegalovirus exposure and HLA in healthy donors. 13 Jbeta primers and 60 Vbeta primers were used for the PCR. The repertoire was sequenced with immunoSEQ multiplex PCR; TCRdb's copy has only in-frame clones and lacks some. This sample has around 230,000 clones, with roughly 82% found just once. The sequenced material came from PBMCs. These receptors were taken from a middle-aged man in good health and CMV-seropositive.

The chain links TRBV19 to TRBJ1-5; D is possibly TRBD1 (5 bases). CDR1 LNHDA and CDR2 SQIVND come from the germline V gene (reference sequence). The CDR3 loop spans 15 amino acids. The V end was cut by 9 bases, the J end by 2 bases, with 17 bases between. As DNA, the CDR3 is TGTGCCAGCCGTCCCCCCGGAGGGGGCAATCAGCCCCAGCATTTT. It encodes CASRPPGGGNQPQHF.

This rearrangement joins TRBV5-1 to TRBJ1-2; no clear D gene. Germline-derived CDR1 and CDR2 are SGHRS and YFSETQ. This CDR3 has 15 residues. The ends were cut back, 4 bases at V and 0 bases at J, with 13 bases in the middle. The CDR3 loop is CASSPTGKSNYGYTF. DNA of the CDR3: TGCGCCAGCAGCCCAACGGGGAAATCTAACTATGGCTACACCTTC.

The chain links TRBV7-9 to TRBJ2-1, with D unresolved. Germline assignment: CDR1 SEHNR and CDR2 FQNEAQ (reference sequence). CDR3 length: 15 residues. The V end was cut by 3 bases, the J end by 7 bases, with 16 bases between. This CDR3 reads CASSFAPNAENEQFF. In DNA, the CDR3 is TGTGCCAGCAGCTTTGCCCCCAACGCGGAGAATGAGCAGTTCTTC.

The CDR3 sequence: CASSESLIDTQYF. CDR3 DNA sequence: TGCGCCAGCAGTGAGTCATTAATAGATACGCAGTATTTT. The chain is built from TRBV10-1 and TRBJ2-3; D is unresolved. The V gene lost 0 bases and the J gene lost 5 bases, with 6 bases spanning the gap. This CDR3 region has 13 residues. Germline assignment: CDR1 WNHNN and CDR2 SYGVQD (reference sequence).

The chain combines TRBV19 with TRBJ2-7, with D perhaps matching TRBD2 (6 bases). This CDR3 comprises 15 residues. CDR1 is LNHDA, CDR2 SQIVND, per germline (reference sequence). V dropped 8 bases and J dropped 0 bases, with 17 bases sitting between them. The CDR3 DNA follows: TGTGCCAGTGCGGCCTCCGGGACTCTCTCCTACGAGCAGTACTTC. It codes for CASAASGTLSYEQYF.

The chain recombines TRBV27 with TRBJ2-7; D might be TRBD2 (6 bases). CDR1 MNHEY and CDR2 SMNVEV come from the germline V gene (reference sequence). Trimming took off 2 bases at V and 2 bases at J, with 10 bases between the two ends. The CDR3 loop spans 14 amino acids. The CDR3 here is CASSLQGLAYEQYF. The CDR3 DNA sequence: TGTGCCAGCAGTTTACAGGGACTCGCCTACGAGCAGTACTTC.

The DNA of the CDR3 is TGCGCCAGCAGGAACGGACAGGGACAAAATCAGCCCCAGCATTTT. Amino acid sequence: CASRNGQGQNQPQHF. This sequence joins TRBV10-2 and TRBJ1-5; 8 positions agree with TRBD1. The CDR3 runs 15 residues. The trim removed 6 bases at V and 4 bases at J, leaving 8 bases unmatched. CDR1 is WSHSY, CDR2 SAAADI, per germline.

This CDR3 is CASSNLWRDEQFF. DNA of the CDR3: TGTGCCAGCAGCAACCTTTGGAGGGATGAGCAGTTCTTC. The rearrangement links TRBV5-5 to TRBJ2-1, with a possible D match to TRBD2 (6 bases). CDR1 is SGHKS, CDR2 YYEKEE, per germline (reference sequence). The CDR3 totals 13 residues. Trimming took 4 bases from V and 8 from J, leaving 13 bases between them.

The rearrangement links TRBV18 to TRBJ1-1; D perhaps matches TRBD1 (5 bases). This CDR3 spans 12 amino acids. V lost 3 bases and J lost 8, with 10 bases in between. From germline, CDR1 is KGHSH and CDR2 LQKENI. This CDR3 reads CASSPMTAEAFF. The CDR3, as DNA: TGTGCCAGCTCACCGATGACAGCAGAAGCTTTCTTT.

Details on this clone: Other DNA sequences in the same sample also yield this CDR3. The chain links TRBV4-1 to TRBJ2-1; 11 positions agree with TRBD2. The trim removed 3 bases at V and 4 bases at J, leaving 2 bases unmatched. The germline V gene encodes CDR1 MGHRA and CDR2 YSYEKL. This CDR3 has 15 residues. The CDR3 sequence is CASSQTSGTYNEQFF. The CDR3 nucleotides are TGCGCCAGCAGCCAGACTAGCGGGACATACAATGAGCAGTTCTTC.

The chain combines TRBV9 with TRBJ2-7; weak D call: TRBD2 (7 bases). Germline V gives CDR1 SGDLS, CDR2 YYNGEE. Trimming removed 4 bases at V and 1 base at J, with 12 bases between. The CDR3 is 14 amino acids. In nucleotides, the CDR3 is TGTGCCAGCAGCTTAAGGGGGGGATCCTACGAGCAGTACTTC. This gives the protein CASSLRGGSYEQYF.

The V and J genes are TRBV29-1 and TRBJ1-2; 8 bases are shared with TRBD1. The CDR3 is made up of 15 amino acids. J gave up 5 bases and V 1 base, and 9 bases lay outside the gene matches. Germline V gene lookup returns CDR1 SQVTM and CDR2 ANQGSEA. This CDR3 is CSVEGTGTGGYGYTF. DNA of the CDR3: TGCAGCGTTGAAGGGACCGGGACAGGAGGATATGGCTACACCTTC. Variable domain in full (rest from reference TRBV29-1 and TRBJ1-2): SAVISQKPSRDICQRGTSLTIQCQVDSQVTMMFWYRQQPGQSLTLIATANQGSEATYESGFVIDKFPISRPNLTFSTLTVSNMSPEDSSIYLCSVEGTGTGGYGYTFGSGTRLTVV.

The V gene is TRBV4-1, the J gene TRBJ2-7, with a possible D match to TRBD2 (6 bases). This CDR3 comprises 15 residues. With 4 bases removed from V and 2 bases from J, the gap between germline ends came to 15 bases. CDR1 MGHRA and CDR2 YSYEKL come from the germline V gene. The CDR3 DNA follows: TGCGCCAGCAGCCCTTTGGCGGGATCCCCCTACGAGCAGTACTTC. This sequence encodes CASSPLAGSPYEQYF.

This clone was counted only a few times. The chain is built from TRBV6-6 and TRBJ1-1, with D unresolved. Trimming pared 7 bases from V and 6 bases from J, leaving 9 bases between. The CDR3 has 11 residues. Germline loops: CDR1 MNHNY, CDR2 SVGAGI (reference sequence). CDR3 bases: TGTGCCAGCACCCCCGGGTCTGAAGCTTTCTTT. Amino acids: CASTPGSEAFF.

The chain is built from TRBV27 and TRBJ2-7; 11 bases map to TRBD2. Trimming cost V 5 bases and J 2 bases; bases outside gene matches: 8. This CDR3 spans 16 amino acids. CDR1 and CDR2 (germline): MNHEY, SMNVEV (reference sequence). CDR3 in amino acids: CASSHLLAGDTYEQYF. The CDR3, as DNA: TGTGCCAGCAGTCACCTACTAGCGGGAGATACCTACGAGCAGTACTTC.

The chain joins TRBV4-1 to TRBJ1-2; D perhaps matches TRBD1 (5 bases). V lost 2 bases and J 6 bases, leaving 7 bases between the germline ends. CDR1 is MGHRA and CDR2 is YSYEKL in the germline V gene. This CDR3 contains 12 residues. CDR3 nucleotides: TGCGCCAGCAGCCAACAGACAGATGGCTACACCTTC. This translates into CASSQQTDGYTF.

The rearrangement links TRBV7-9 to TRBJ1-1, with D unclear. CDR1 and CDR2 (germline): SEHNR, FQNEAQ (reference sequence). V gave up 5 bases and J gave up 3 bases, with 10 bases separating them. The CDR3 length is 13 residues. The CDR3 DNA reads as TGTGCCAGCAGCCCCCCCGCGGACACTGAAGCTTTCTTT. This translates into CASSPPADTEAFF.

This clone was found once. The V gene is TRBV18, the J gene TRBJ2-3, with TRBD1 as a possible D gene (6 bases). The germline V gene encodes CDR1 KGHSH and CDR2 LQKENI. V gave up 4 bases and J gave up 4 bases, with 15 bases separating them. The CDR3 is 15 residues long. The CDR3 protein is CASSRTGQRADTQYF. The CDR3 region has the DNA TGTGCCAGCTCACGCACGGGACAAAGGGCAGATACGCAGTATTTT.

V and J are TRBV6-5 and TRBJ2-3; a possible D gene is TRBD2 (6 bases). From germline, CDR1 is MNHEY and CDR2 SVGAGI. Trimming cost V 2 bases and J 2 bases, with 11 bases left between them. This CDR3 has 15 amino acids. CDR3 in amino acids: CASSYERALTDTQYF. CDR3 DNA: TGTGCCAGCAGTTACGAGCGGGCCCTCACAGATACGCAGTATTTT.

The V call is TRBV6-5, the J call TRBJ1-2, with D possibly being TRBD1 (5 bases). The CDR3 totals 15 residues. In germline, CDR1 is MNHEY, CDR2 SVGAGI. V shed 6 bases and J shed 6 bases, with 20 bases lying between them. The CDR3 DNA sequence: TGTGCCAGCAGACCACCGGGGGTGGCGAAAAATGGCTACACCTTC. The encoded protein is CASRPPGVAKNGYTF.

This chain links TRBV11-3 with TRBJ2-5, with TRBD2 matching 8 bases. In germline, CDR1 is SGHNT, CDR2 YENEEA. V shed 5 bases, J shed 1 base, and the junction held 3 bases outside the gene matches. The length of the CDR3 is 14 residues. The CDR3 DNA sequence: TGTGCCAGCAGCCCTAGCGGGTTCCAAGAGACCCAGTACTTC. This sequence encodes CASSPSGFQETQYF.

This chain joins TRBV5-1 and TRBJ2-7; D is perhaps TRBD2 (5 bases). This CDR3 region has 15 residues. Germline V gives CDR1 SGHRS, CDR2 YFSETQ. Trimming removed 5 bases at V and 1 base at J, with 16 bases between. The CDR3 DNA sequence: TGCGCCAGCAGTATCCTAAGCGGTTCTTCCTACGAGCAGTACTTC. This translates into CASSILSGSSYEQYF.

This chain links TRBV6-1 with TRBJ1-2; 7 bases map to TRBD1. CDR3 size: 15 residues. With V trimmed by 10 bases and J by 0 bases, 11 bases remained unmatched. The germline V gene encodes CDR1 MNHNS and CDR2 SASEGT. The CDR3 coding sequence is TGTGCCACCGCTGAGGGGGCCGGGCCTAACTATGGCTACACCTTC. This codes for CATAEGAGPNYGYTF.